This T cell receptor beta chain comes out of a study of shared clonotypes between healthy human individuals. V lost 2 bases and J 0 bases, leaving 7 bases between the germline ends. CDR1 and CDR2 (germline): LNHDA, SQIVND (reference sequence). The CDR3 loop spans 14 amino acids. Produced via immunoSEQ multiplex PCR; TCRdb's table is partial and in-frame only. The data contain hundreds of thousands of clones, 70% to 80% of them singletons. The sample comprised PBMCs. This rearrangement joins TRBV19 to TRBJ1-1; D remains ambiguous. This clonotype was obtained from a woman in her forties in good health. Some clones in this sample may be carry-over from other donors' samples. The CDR3 nucleotides read TGTGCCAGTAGTATAAACACAGTGAACACTGAAGCTTTCTTT. Its translation is CASSINTVNTEAFF.